The text below deals with one T cell receptor (beta chain). This entry comes from a study of PD-L1 blockade in urothelial cancer. At the level of the study: Atezolizumab at 1,200 mg intravenously every 3 weeks was started by patients in about 2014.

The CDR3 has 13 residues. The V end was cut by 1 base, the J end by 8 bases, with 8 bases between. Per germline, CDR1 LGHNA and CDR2 YSLEER. Profiling relied on immunoSEQ multiplex PCR, and the TCRdb table lists in-frame clones only, not all of them. The sample has about 47,000 clones, about 84% seen once. Time point described: pretreatment peripheral blood. Locally advanced or metastatic urothelial carcinoma affected the patients. The sample was PBMCs, taken around atezolizumab (anti-PD-L1) treatment. J is TRBJ1-4 and V is TRBV4-3; D is ambiguous. The source is a man aged 55 to 70 with urothelial cancer. CDR3 bases: TGCGCCAGCAGCCAAGGTCTTCCCGAAAAACTGTTTTTT. Protein sequence: CASSQGLPEKLFF.